Below are 20 T cell receptor beta chains sequenced from a single sample in a study of control samples from healthy donors and cancer patients. Method: immunoSEQ multiplex PCR; TCRdb's copy keeps in-frame clones and lacks some. This table holds 150,000 to 200,000 clones, about 92% found once. The sample consisted of blood. Receptor source: a man younger than 40 in good health.

The chain links TRBV19 to TRBJ1-6; D may be TRBD1 (5 bases). CDR3 length: 13 amino acids. V was pared by 2 bases and J by 7 bases, with 6 bases between. Germline values: CDR1 LNHDA, CDR2 SQIVND (reference sequence). CDR3: CASSIRQNSPLHF. CDR3 nucleotide sequence: TGTGCCAGTAGTATAAGACAGAATTCACCCCTCCACTTT.

The rearrangement links TRBV12-5 to TRBJ1-1; D uncertain. Trimming took off 1 base at V and 2 bases at J, with 2 bases between the two ends. Germline V gene data show CDR1 as LGHNT and CDR2 as FRNRAP. The CDR3 is 12 amino acids. CDR3 nucleotide sequence: TGTGCTAGTGGTTTGGCCAACACTGAAGCTTTCTTT. The encoded protein is CASGLANTEAFF.

This chain connects TRBV5-4 to TRBJ2-3; 9 bases align to TRBD1. The length of the CDR3 is 16 residues. The trim removed 4 bases at V and 7 bases at J, leaving 13 bases unmatched. The germline V gene encodes CDR1 SGHNT and CDR2 YYREEE (reference sequence). The CDR3 region is CASSPVWTGAGNTQYF. The CDR3 nucleotides are TGTGCCAGCAGCCCAGTTTGGACAGGGGCGGGAAATACGCAGTATTTT.

The V call is TRBV2, the J call TRBJ1-6; D unresolved. Germline loops: CDR1 SNHLY, CDR2 FYNNEI. Between the trimmed V and J ends, which lost 3 bases and 0 bases, there was a span of 9 bases. The CDR3 is 16 amino acids. CDR3 protein: CASSETSSSYNSPLHF. CDR3 coding DNA: TGTGCCAGCAGTGAGACATCTAGCTCCTATAATTCACCCCTCCACTTT.

This clone turned up a few times. At one of its ends the junction is not consistent with the germline gene, which may arise from a read error. The chain couples TRBV6-5 to TRBJ1-5; the D gene is possibly TRBD1 (6 bases). CDR1 MNHEY and CDR2 SVGAGI come from the germline V gene. This CDR3 region has 13 residues. CDR3 in amino acids: CASSRGEYQPQHF. The CDR3 nucleotides read TGTGCCAGCAGTAGGGGGGAATATCAACCCCAGCATTTT.

For the CDR3, the DNA is TGTGCCAGCAGCGTAGGTCGGAGCTCTGGAAACACCATATATTTT. Translating gives CASSVGRSSGNTIYF. The rearrangement links TRBV9 to TRBJ1-3, with unresolved D. This CDR3 region has 15 residues. V gave up 0 bases and J gave up 0 bases, with 7 bases separating them. Germline V gene lookup returns CDR1 SGDLS and CDR2 YYNGEE.

The V gene is TRBV2, the J gene TRBJ2-1; 8 bases line up with TRBD1. In germline, CDR1 is SNHLY, CDR2 FYNNEI. CDR3 length equals 15 residues. The trim removed 8 bases at V and 0 bases at J, leaving 6 bases unmatched. CDR3 protein: CASGLGTGSYNEQFF. CDR3 DNA sequence: TGTGCCAGCGGTCTAGGGACAGGCTCCTACAATGAGCAGTTCTTC. Full variable domain (outside the CDR3, taken from reference TRBV2 and TRBJ2-1): EPEVTQTPSHQVTQMGQEVILRCVPISNHLYFYWYRQILGQKVEFLVSFYNNEISEKSEIFDDQFSVERPDGSNFTLKIRSTKLEDSAMYFCASGLGTGSYNEQFFGPGTRLTVL.

This chain links TRBV19 with TRBJ2-3, with 11 bases lining up with TRBD2. Germline assignment: CDR1 LNHDA and CDR2 SQIVND (reference sequence). V gave up 9 bases and J gave up 1 base; unmatched junction bases: 6. The CDR3 covers 15 residues. The CDR3 region is CASSIAGGGTDTQYF. In DNA form, the CDR3 reads TGTGCCAGCTCCATAGCGGGAGGGGGCACAGATACGCAGTATTTT.

J is TRBJ1-6 and V is TRBV18; TRBD1 matches 7 bases. The CDR3 runs 14 residues. V gave up 3 bases and J gave up 7 bases; unmatched junction bases: 3. Germline loops: CDR1 KGHSH, CDR2 LQKENI. The CDR3 protein is CASSPGTENSPLHF. The CDR3 nucleotides read TGTGCCAGCTCACCCGGGACAGAGAATTCACCCCTCCACTTT.

CDR3 residues: CSVEFRGRGSYEQYF. For the CDR3, the DNA is TGCAGCGTCGAATTCAGGGGGCGAGGGTCCTACGAGCAGTACTTC. This chain links TRBV29-1 with TRBJ2-7, with 8 bases fitting TRBD1. V was pared by 6 bases and J by 1 base, with 11 bases of the junction left unmatched. CDR3 size: 15 residues. Looked up from germline, CDR1 is SQVTM and CDR2 is ANQGSEA.

The V and J genes are TRBV6-1 and TRBJ2-7, with TRBD1 as a possible D gene (6 bases). Germline V gene lookup returns CDR1 MNHNS and CDR2 SASEGT. The CDR3 sequence is 15 residues long. Trimming removed 2 bases from V and 0 bases from J, with 11 bases in between. The DNA for the CDR3 is TGTGCCAGCAGTGAACAGGGGCCGAGCTCCTACGAGCAGTACTTC. Residues: CASSEQGPSSYEQYF.

The rearrangement links TRBV13 to TRBJ2-7; 11 nucleotides match TRBD2. This CDR3 is 15 amino acids long. The V segment lost 6 bases and the J segment 0 bases; nucleotides outside the gene matches: 4. From germline, CDR1 is PRHDT and CDR2 FYEKMQ (reference sequence). In nucleotides, the CDR3 is TGTGCCAGCAGACGACTAGCGGGGAGCTCCTACGAGCAGTACTTC. It specifies CASRRLAGSSYEQYF.

This clone occurred once. The chain couples TRBV5-4 to TRBJ2-3; tentative D call: TRBD2 (5 bases). The CDR3 is 16 amino acids. The V and J ends lost 1 base and 4 bases respectively, with 16 bases between them. Germline V lookup: CDR1 SGHNT, CDR2 YYREEE (reference sequence). Here the CDR3 DNA reads TGTGCCAGCAGCTTGTGGACGGGATTAGGCGCAGATACGCAGTATTTT. It yields the protein CASSLWTGLGADTQYF.

The chain is built from TRBV27 and TRBJ1-2; 8 bases are shared with TRBD1. Germline lookup yields CDR1 MNHEY and CDR2 SMNVEV (reference sequence). The CDR3 extends over 13 amino acids. V shed 5 bases, J shed 8 bases, and the junction held 7 bases outside the gene matches. DNA of the CDR3: TGTGCCAGCAGTCCCGGACAGGGACGAGGCTACACCTTC. It translates to CASSPGQGRGYTF.

The chain carries TRBV12-3 or TRBV12-4 and TRBJ1-1; no definite D call. CDR3 size: 13 residues. Trimming removed 7 bases from V and 1 base from J, with 10 bases in between. The chain's CDR3 is CASKSLRNTEAFF. The CDR3 nucleotides are TGTGCCAGCAAATCCCTAAGGAACACTGAAGCTTTCTTT.

V gene TRBV4-1 combines with J gene TRBJ2-1, with TRBD2 matching over 10 bases. CDR1 is MGHRA and CDR2 is YSYEKL in the germline V gene. The CDR3 sequence is 15 residues long. V lost 3 bases to trimming and J lost 6 bases; unmatched junction nucleotides: 5. The chain's CDR3 is CASSQERGGGNEQFF. The CDR3 nucleotides are TGCGCCAGCAGCCAGGAGCGGGGGGGCGGCAATGAGCAGTTCTTC.

This sequence joins TRBV20-1 and TRBJ1-2, with a weak D call TRBD1 (6 bases). Trimming took off 3 bases at V and 3 bases at J, with 14 bases between the two ends. Germline CDR1 DFQATT, CDR2 SNEGSKA (reference sequence). The CDR3 spans 14 residues. In DNA, the CDR3 is TGCAGTGCTAGTTGGGGGGCGCGGGACTATGGCTACACCTTC. As protein: CSASWGARDYGYTF.

This chain joins TRBV27 and TRBJ2-2, with 11 bases identical to TRBD2. CDR1 MNHEY and CDR2 SMNVEV come from the germline V gene (reference sequence). The CDR3 contains 17 residues. V shed 2 bases, J shed 2 bases, and the junction held 4 bases outside the gene matches. The CDR3 nucleotides are TGTGCCAGCAGTTTACCTACTAGCGGGGGAAACACCGGGGAGCTGTTTTTT. Translation gives CASSLPTSGGNTGELFF.

The rearrangement links TRBV12-3 or TRBV12-4 to TRBJ2-5, with no clear D. There are 13 residues in the CDR3. The germline V and J ends were trimmed by 1 base and 2 bases, with 5 bases remaining between them. The CDR3, as DNA: TGTGCCAGCAGTTTAGGCCAACAAGAGACCCAGTACTTC. Translating it yields CASSLGQQETQYF.

This clone was seen a single time. The V and J genes are TRBV19 and TRBJ2-1; tentatively, D is TRBD1 or TRBD2 (6 bases each). This CDR3 spans 15 amino acids. Trimming removed 1 base at V and 6 bases at J, with 13 bases between. Germline loops: CDR1 LNHDA, CDR2 SQIVND (reference sequence). CDR3 loop: CASSIGGGPLNEQFF. The CDR3 coding sequence is TGTGCCAGTAGTATAGGTGGGGGGCCCCTCAATGAGCAGTTCTTC.